A selection of T cell receptor beta chains follows, all from one sample in a study of blood T cell repertoires in COVID-19. Produced via immunoSEQ multiplex PCR; TCRdb's table is partial and in-frame only. The sample includes fewer than 200,000 clones, roughly 87% of them seen just once. Material for sequencing was PBMCs or T cells enriched from blood (not recorded which). The receptor source for this set is a human donor with acute COVID-19. The donor label of this sample is uncertain. Both conserved end residues are part of each CDR3. The order of the fields is CDR3 length, V gene, clone size, D gene, J gene, CDR3 protein, CDR3 DNA. D genes are given only for firm matches. Clone size is not always given. Where it is, it says once, few, many or a class for expanded clones.

cdr3_length: 15
v_call: TRBV2
clone_size: few
d_call: TRBD1
j_call: TRBJ1-5
cdr3_aa: CASSDPGQINQPQHF
cdr3_nt: TGTGCCAGCAGTGATCCGGGACAGATCAATCAGCCCCAGCATTTT

cdr3_length: 16
v_call: TRBV14
clone_size: few
d_call: TRBD2
j_call: TRBJ2-1
cdr3_aa: CASSQASGGLYNEQFF
cdr3_nt: TGTGCCAGCAGCCAAGCTAGCGGGGGCCTCTACAATGAGCAGTTCTTC

cdr3_length: 12
v_call: TRBV5-5
clone_size: .
d_call: .
j_call: TRBJ2-7
cdr3_aa: CASLDSSYEQYF
cdr3_nt: TGTGCCAGCCTCGACAGCTCCTACGAGCAGTACTTC

cdr3_length: 19
v_call: TRBV19
clone_size: .
d_call: TRBD1
j_call: TRBJ2-6
cdr3_aa: CASSTYRQGKASGANVLTF
cdr3_nt: TGTGCCAGTAGTACCTATCGACAGGGTAAGGCTTCTGGGGCCAACGTCCTGACTTTC

cdr3_length: 15
v_call: TRBV27
clone_size: .
d_call: TRBD1
j_call: TRBJ1-3
cdr3_aa: CASSMTGDPGNTIYF
cdr3_nt: TGTGCCAGCAGCATGACAGGGGACCCTGGAAACACCATATATTTT

cdr3_length: 14
v_call: TRBV10-1
clone_size: .
d_call: .
j_call: TRBJ2-2
cdr3_aa: CAGLDSSNTGELFF
cdr3_nt: TGCGCCGGGTTGGACAGCTCGAACACCGGGGAGCTGTTTTTT

cdr3_length: 13
v_call: TRBV7-3
clone_size: .
d_call: .
j_call: TRBJ2-1
cdr3_aa: CASSLKALGKQFF
cdr3_nt: TGTGCCAGCAGCTTAAAGGCCCTCGGGAAGCAGTTCTTC

cdr3_length: 16
v_call: TRBV5-1
clone_size: .
d_call: .
j_call: TRBJ2-5
cdr3_aa: CASSLGPSEAQETQYF
cdr3_nt: TGCGCCAGCAGCTTGGGCCCGTCCGAGGCGCAAGAGACCCAGTACTTC

cdr3_length: 14
v_call: TRBV2
clone_size: .
d_call: .
j_call: TRBJ1-1
cdr3_aa: CASRPKQGNTEAFF
cdr3_nt: TGTGCCAGCAGACCTAAACAGGGGAACACTGAAGCTTTCTTT

cdr3_length: 15
v_call: TRBV7-2
clone_size: .
d_call: .
j_call: TRBJ1-2
cdr3_aa: CASSLKAGNNYGYTF
cdr3_nt: TGTGCCAGCAGCTTAAAGGCAGGAAATAACTATGGCTACACCTTC

cdr3_length: 13
v_call: TRBV19
clone_size: .
d_call: .
j_call: TRBJ2-5
cdr3_aa: CASSRALQETQYF
cdr3_nt: TGTGCCAGTAGTAGGGCCTTACAAGAGACCCAGTACTTC